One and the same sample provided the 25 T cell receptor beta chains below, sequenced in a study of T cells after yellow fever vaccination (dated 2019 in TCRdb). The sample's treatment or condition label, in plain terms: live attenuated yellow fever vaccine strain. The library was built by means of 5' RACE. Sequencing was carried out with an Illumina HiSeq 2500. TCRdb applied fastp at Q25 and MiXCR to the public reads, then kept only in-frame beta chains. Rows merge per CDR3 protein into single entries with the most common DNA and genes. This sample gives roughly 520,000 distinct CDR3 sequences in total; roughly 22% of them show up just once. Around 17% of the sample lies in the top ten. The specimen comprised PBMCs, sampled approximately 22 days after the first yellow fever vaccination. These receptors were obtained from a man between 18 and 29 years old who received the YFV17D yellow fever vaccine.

The DNA for the CDR3 is TGCGCCAGCAGCCCCGTAAAGAACACTGAAGCTTTCTTT. It codes for CASSPVKNTEAFF. This rearrangement joins TRBV5-1 to TRBJ1-1, with D uncertain. There are 13 residues in the CDR3. CDR1 and CDR2 (germline): SGHRS, YFSETQ. With 4 bases removed from V and 1 base from J, the gap between germline ends came to 8 bases.

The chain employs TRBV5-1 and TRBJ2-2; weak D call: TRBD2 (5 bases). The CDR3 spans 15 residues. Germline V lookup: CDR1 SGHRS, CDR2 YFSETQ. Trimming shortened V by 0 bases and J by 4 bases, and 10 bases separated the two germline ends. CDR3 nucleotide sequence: TGCGCCAGCAGCTTGGGAGTAAGCGGCACCGGGGAGCTGTTTTTT. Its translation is CASSLGVSGTGELFF.

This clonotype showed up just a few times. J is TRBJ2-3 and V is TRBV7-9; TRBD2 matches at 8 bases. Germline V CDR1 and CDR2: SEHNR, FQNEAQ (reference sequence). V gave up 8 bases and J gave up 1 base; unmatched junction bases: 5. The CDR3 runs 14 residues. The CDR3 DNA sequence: TGTGCCAGCCGGGGGGGGTCGGGCACAGATACGCAGTATTTT. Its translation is CASRGGSGTDTQYF.

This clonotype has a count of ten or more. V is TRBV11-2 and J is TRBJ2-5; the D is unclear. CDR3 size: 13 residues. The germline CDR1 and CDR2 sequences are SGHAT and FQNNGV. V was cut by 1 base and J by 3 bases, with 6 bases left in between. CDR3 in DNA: TGTGCCAGCAGCTTAGGAGTTAAAGAGACCCAGTACTTC. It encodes CASSLGVKETQYF.

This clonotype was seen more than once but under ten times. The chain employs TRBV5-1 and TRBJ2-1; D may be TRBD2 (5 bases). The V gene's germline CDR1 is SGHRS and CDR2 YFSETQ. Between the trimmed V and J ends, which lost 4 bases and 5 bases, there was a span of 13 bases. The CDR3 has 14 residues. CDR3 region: CASSGESQNNEQFF. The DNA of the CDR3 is TGCGCCAGCAGCGGGGAGAGTCAAAACAATGAGCAGTTCTTC. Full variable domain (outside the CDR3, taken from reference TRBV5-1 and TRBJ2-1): KAGVTQTPRYLIKTRGQQVTLSCSPISGHRSVSWYQQTPGQGLQFLFEYFSETQRNKGNFPGRFSGRQFSNSRSEMNVSTLELGDSALYLCASSGESQNNEQFFGPGTRLTVL.

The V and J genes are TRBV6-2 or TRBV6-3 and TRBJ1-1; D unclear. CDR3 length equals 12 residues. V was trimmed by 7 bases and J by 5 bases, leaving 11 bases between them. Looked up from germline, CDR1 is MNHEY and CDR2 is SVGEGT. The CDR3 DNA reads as TGTGCCAGCAATAACCTAGGGACTGAAGCTTTCTTT. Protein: CASNNLGTEAFF.

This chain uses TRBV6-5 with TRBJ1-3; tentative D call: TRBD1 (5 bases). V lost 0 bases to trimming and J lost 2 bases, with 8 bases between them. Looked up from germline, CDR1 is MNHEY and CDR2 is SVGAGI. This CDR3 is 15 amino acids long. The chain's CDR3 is CASSYSGGAGNTIYF. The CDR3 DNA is TGTGCCAGCAGTTACTCCGGGGGTGCTGGAAACACCATATATTTT.

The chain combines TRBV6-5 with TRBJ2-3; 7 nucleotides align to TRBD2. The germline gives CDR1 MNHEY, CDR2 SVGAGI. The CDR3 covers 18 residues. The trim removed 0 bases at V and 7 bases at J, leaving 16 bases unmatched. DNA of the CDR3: TGTGCCAGCAGTTACTCGGGGTCCTTCGAGCTAGCGGCAAATACGCAGTATTTT. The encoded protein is CASSYSGSFELAANTQYF.

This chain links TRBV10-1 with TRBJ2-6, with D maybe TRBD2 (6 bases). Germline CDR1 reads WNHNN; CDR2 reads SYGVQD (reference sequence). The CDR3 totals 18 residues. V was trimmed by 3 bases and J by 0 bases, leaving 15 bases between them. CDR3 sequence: CASSDSPGLNSGANVLTF. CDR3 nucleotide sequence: TGCGCCAGCAGTGATTCGCCGGGACTGAACTCTGGGGCCAACGTCCTGACTTTC.

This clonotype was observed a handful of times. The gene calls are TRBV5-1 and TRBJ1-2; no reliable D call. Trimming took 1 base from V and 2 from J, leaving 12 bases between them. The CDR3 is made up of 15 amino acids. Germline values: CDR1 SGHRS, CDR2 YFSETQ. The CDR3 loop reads CASSLTLNGNYGYTF. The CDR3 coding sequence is TGCGCCAGCAGCTTGACCCTAAATGGGAACTATGGCTACACCTTC. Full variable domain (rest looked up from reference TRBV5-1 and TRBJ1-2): KAGVTQTPRYLIKTRGQQVTLSCSPISGHRSVSWYQQTPGQGLQFLFEYFSETQRNKGNFPGRFSGRQFSNSRSEMNVSTLELGDSALYLCASSLTLNGNYGYTFGSGTRLTVV.

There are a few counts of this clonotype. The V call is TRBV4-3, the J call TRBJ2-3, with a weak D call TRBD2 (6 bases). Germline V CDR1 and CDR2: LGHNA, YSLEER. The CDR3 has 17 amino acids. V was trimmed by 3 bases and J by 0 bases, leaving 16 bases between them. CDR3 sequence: CASSQQTSPYSTDTQYF. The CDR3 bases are TGCGCCAGCAGCCAGCAAACTAGCCCCTACAGCACAGATACGCAGTATTTT.

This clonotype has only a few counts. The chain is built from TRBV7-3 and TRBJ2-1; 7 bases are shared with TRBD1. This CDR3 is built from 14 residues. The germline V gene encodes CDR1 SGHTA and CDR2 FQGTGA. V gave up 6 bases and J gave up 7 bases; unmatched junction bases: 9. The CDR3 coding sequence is TGTGCCAGCAGATTTCCGGGACAGTCAAATGAGCAGTTCTTC. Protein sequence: CASRFPGQSNEQFF.

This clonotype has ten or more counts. The CDR3 sequence is CASSGGSYSSTDTQYF. The CDR3 nucleotides read TGCGCCAGCAGCGGTGGGTCCTACTCCAGCACAGATACGCAGTATTTT. The chain employs TRBV5-1 and TRBJ2-3, with no clear D. Germline V gene data show CDR1 as SGHRS and CDR2 as YFSETQ. V gave up 4 bases and J gave up 0 bases, with 15 bases separating them. This CDR3 region has 16 residues.

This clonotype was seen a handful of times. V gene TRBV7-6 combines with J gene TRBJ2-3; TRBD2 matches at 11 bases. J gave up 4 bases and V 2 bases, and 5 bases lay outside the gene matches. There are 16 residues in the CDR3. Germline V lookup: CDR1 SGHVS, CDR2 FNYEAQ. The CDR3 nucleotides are TGTGCCAGCAGCTTATTTAGCGGGGGGGCGTCAGATACGCAGTATTTT. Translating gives CASSLFSGGASDTQYF.

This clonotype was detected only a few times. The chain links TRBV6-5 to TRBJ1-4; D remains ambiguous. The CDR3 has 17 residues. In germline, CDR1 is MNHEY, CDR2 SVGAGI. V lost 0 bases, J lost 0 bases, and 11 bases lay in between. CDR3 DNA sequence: TGTGCCAGCAGTTACTCCTCCCCCTTTGCAACTAATGAAAAACTGTTTTTT. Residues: CASSYSSPFATNEKLFF.

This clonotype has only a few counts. CDR3 sequence: CASSEGLARTDTQYF. CDR3 DNA sequence: TGTGCCAGCAGTGAAGGACTGGCCCGCACAGATACGCAGTATTTT. The gene calls are TRBV2 and TRBJ2-3; D gene uncertain. Trimming removed 1 base at V and 1 base at J, with 9 bases between. There are 15 residues in the CDR3. CDR1 SNHLY and CDR2 FYNNEI come from the germline V gene.

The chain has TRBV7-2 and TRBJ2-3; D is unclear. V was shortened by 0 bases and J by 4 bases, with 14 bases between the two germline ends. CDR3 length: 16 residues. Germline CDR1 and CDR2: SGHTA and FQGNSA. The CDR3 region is CASSLAAAASADTQYF. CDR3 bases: TGTGCCAGCAGCTTAGCGGCGGCAGCGAGTGCAGATACGCAGTATTTT.

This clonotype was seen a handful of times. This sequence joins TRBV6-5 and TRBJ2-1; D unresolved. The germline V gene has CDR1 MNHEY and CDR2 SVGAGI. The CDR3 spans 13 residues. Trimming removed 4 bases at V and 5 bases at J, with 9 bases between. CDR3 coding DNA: TGTGCCAGCAGTTTCAGAAGAAACAATGAGCAGTTCTTC. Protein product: CASSFRRNNEQFF.

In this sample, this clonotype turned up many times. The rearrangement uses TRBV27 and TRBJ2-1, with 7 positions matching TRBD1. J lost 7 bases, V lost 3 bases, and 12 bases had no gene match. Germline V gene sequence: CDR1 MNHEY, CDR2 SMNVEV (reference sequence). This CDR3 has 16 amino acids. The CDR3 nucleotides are TGTGCCAGCAGTTTCTTGGCGACAGGGTATAGGAATGAGCAGTTCTTC. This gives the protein CASSFLATGYRNEQFF.

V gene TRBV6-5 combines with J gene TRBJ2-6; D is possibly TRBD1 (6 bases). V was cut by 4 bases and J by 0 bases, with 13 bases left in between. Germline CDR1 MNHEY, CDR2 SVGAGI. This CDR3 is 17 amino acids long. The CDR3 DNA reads TGTGCCAGCAGTTCCTTCCCGACAGGCTCTGGGGCCAACGTCCTGACTTTC. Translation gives CASSSFPTGSGANVLTF.

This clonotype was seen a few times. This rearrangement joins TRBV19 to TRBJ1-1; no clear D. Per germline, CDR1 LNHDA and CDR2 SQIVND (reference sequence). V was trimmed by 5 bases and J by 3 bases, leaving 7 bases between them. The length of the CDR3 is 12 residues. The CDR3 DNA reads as TGTGCCAGTAGTTGGGGATACACTGAAGCTTTCTTT. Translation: CASSWGYTEAFF. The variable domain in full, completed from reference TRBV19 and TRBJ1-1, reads DGGITQSPKYLFRKEGQNVTLSCEQNLNHDAMYWYRQDPGQGLRLIYYSQIVNDFQKGDIAEGYSVSREKKESFPLTVTSAQKNPTAFYLCASSWGYTEAFFGQGTRLTVV.

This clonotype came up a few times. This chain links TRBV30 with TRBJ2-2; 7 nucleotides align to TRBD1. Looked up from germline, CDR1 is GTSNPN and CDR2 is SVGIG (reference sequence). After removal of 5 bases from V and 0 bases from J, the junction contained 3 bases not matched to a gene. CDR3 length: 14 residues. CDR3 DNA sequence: TGTGCCTGGCCCGGGACAGCGAACACCGGGGAGCTGTTTTTT. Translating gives CAWPGTANTGELFF.

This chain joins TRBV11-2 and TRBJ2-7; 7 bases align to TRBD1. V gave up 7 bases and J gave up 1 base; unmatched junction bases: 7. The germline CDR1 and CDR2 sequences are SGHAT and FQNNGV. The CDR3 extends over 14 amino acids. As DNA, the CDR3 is TGTGCCAGCACCTCGGGACAGTCATCCTACGAGCAGTACTTC. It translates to CASTSGQSSYEQYF.

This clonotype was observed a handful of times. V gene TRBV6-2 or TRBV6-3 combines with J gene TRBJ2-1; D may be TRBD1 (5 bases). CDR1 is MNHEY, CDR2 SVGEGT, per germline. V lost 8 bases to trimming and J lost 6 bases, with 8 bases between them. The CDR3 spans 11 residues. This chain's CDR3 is CASARVNEQFF. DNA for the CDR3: TGTGCCAGCGCCAGGGTCAATGAGCAGTTCTTC.

CDR3 DNA: TGTGCCAGCAGCGTAGCTCGGGGGACGAACACCGGGGAGCTGTTTTTT. Encoded protein: CASSVARGTNTGELFF. The V gene is TRBV9, the J gene TRBJ2-2, with a weak D call TRBD2 (6 bases). From germline, CDR1 is SGDLS and CDR2 YYNGEE. The CDR3 loop spans 16 amino acids. The V and J ends lost 0 bases and 0 bases respectively, with 9 bases between them.